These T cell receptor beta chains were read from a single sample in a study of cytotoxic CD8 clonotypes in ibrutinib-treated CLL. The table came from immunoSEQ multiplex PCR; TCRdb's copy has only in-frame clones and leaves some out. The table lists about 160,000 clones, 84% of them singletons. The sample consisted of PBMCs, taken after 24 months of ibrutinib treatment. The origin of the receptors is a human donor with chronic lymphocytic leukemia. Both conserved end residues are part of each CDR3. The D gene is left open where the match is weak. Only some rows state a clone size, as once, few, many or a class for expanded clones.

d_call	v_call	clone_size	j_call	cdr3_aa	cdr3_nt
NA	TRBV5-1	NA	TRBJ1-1	CASSPLMAVEAFF	TGCGCCAGCAGCCCACTTATGGCGGTTGAAGCTTTCTTT
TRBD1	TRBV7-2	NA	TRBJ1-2	CASSSDREGSYGYTF	TGTGCCAGCAGCTCTGACAGGGAGGGTAGCTATGGCTACACCTTC
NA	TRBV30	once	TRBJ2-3	CAWSNGDTQYF	TGTGCCTGGAGTAATGGAGATACGCAGTATTTT
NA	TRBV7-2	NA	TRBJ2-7	CASSSRIAEEQYF	TGTGCCAGCAGCTCGCGGATAGCGGAGGAGCAGTACTTC
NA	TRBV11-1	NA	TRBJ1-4	CASSPAEGRINEKLFF	TGTGCCAGCAGCCCGGCGGAGGGGAGGATTAATGAAAAACTGTTTTTT
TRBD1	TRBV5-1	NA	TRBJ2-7	CASSSLTGGPYEQYF	TGCGCCAGCAGCTCCTTGACAGGGGGGCCCTACGAGCAGTACTTC
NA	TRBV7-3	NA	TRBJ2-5	CASSLSGTRAETQYF	TGTGCCAGCAGCTTAAGCGGTACCCGAGCGGAGACCCAGTACTTC
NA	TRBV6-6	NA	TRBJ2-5	CASSYSQRLQETQYF	TGTGCCAGCAGTTACTCGCAACGGCTCCAAGAGACCCAGTACTTC
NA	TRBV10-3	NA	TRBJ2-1	CAISESPYNEQFF	TGTGCCATCAGTGAGTCCCCTTACAATGAGCAGTTCTTC
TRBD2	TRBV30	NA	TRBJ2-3	CAWSGLALTDTQYF	TGTGCCTGGAGTGGACTAGCCCTCACAGATACGCAGTATTTT